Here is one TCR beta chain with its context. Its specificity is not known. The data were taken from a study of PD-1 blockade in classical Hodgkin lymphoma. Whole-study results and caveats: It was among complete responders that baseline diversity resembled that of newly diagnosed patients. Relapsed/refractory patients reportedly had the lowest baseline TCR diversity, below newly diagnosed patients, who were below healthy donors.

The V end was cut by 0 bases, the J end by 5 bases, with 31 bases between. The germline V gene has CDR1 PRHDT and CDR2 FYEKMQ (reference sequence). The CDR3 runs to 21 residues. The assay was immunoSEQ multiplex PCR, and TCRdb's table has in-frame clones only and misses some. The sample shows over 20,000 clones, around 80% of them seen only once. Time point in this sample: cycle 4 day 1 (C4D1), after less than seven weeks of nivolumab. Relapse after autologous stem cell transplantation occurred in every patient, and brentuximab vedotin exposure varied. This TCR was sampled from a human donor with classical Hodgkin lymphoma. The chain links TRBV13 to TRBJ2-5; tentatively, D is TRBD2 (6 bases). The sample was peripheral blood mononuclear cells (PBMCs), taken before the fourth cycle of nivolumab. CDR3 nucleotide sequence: TGTGCCAGCAGCTTAGGGTATAGCGGAAGACTAGAAAGATCGAATATGGAGACCCAGTACTTC. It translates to CASSLGYSGRLERSNMETQYF. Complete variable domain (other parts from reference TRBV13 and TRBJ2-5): AAGVIQSPRHLIKEKRETATLKCYPIPRHDTVYWYQQGPGQDPQFLISFYEKMQSDKGSIPDRFSAQQFSDYHSELNMSSLELGDSALYFCASSLGYSGRLERSNMETQYFGPGTRLLVL.